Below are 26 T cell receptor beta chains sequenced from a single sample in a study of T cells in Graves' hyperthyroidism and ophthalmopathy. There were TCR beta CDR3 regions amplified from RNA transcripts. An initial round of RT-PCR targeting the TCR CDR3 relied on the HTBI primer set. TCRdb independently ran MiXCR on the multiplex PCR reads; one entry per CDR3 protein. The sample records almost 600,000 distinct CDR3 sequences, around 45% being singletons. The sequenced sample consisted of peripheral blood or thyroid tissue (not recorded which). The source is a woman younger than 35 with Graves' hyperthyroidism.

This clonotype was seen ten or more times. In nucleotides, the CDR3 is TGCAGTGCTAGAGATTTGCTACCCCAAGAGACCCAGTACTTC. It translates to CSARDLLPQETQYF. This sequence joins TRBV20-1 and TRBJ2-5; D is ambiguous. Per the germline V gene, CDR1 is DFQATT and CDR2 is SNEGSKA (reference sequence). V lost 0 bases, J lost 1 base, and 9 bases lay in between. The CDR3 is made up of 14 amino acids.

The rearrangement links TRBV7-2 to TRBJ2-1, with no clear D. The CDR3 sequence is 13 residues long. Trimming pared 2 bases from V and 7 bases from J, leaving 9 bases between. Germline CDR1 and CDR2: SGHTA and FQGNSA. The DNA for the CDR3 is TGTGCCAGCAGCTTATTTAGGGTTAATGAGCAGTTCTTC. Protein: CASSLFRVNEQFF.

The V gene is TRBV5-1, the J gene TRBJ1-1; unclear D gene. The CDR3 is made up of 18 amino acids. The germline gives CDR1 SGHRS, CDR2 YFSETQ. V lost 0 bases and J lost 0, with 18 bases in between. Written as DNA, the CDR3 is TGCGCCAGCAGCTTGGCAGCGGGCACTAAAGACTTGAACACTGAAGCTTTCTTT. As protein: CASSLAAGTKDLNTEAFF.

This clonotype has only a few counts. The J gene is TRBJ1-5, the V gene TRBV14; 9 nucleotides line up with TRBD1. The CDR3 is made up of 15 amino acids. The V and J ends lost 8 bases and 7 bases, in that order; junction bases with no gene match: 12. CDR1 is SGHDN and CDR2 is FVKESK in the germline V gene. The CDR3 DNA reads as TGTGCCAGCTCACCAGCGGGACAGGGCTGGCAGCCCCAGCATTTT. Its translation: CASSPAGQGWQPQHF.

This clonotype was counted at least ten times. The chain joins TRBV5-1 to TRBJ1-1, with D hard to call. The CDR3 runs to 13 residues. V shed 7 bases and J shed 0 bases, with 10 bases lying between them. The germline V gene encodes CDR1 SGHRS and CDR2 YFSETQ. CDR3 in amino acids: CASYDRLNTEAFF. The CDR3 DNA reads TGCGCCAGCTATGACCGATTGAACACTGAAGCTTTCTTT.

A few counts support this clonotype. The chain carries TRBV6-4 and TRBJ1-5, with a weak D call TRBD1 (6 bases). Germline CDR1 reads MRHNA; CDR2 reads SNTAGT. Trimming stripped 7 bases from V and 2 bases from J, with 15 bases between. The CDR3 runs to 15 residues. The CDR3 coding sequence is TGTGCCAGCACCGTGACAGGCCCTGGCAATCAGCCCCAGCATTTT. Translation gives CASTVTGPGNQPQHF.

This clonotype was observed many times. V usage is TRBV7-9 and J usage is TRBJ2-2, with D uncertain. The CDR3 covers 14 residues. The V end lost 0 bases, the J end lost 7 bases, and 9 bases lay between the germline ends. The germline gives CDR1 SEHNR, CDR2 FQNEAQ (reference sequence). The CDR3 here is CASSLAPTIGELFF. The CDR3, as DNA: TGTGCCAGCAGCTTAGCTCCGACAATCGGGGAGCTGTTTTTT. Full variable domain (outside the CDR3, taken from reference TRBV7-9 and TRBJ2-2): DTGVSQNPRHKITKRGQNVTFRCDPISEHNRLYWYRQTLGQGPEFLTYFQNEAQLEKSRLLSDRFSAERPKGSFSTLEIQRTEQGDSAMYLCASSLAPTIGELFFGEGSRLTVL.

This clonotype was counted at least ten times. The chain recombines TRBV29-1 with TRBJ2-2, with TRBD2 identical over 9 bases. Germline V CDR1 and CDR2: SQVTM, ANQGSEA. This CDR3 is built from 17 residues. V was clipped by 3 bases and J by 3 bases; unmatched bases: 11. The CDR3 region is CSVEGGVLAGDTGELFF. The CDR3, as DNA: TGCAGCGTTGAGGGTGGGGTATTAGCGGGAGACACCGGGGAGCTGTTTTTT.

This clonotype was recorded many times. This chain joins TRBV20-1 and TRBJ1-1, with no clear D. Trimming removed 0 bases from V and 0 bases from J, with 8 bases in between. The CDR3 spans 14 residues. Germline CDR1 reads DFQATT; CDR2 reads SNEGSKA (reference sequence). The CDR3 DNA follows: TGCAGTGCTAGAGATTCCGCACTGAACACTGAAGCTTTCTTT. Amino acid sequence: CSARDSALNTEAFF.

The sample holds a few counts of this clonotype. The chain employs TRBV18 and TRBJ2-5; 9 bases map to TRBD1. This CDR3 comprises 14 residues. The V gene end was trimmed by 2 bases and the J gene end by 4 bases; junction bases not matched to a gene: 2. CDR1 is KGHSH, CDR2 LQKENI, per germline. The DNA for the CDR3 is TGTGCCAGCTCACCAGTACAGGGGGCAGAGACCCAGTACTTC. Protein sequence: CASSPVQGAETQYF.

Only one count was recorded for this clonotype. This likely comes from a read error, as the CDR3 has no conserved phenylalanine or tryptophan at its end. The rearrangement uses TRBV11-2 and TRBJ2-5; the D is unclear. Germline V CDR1 and CDR2: SGHAT, FQNNGV. The CDR3 loop spans 13 amino acids. With 8 bases removed from V and 1 base from J, the gap between germline ends came to 11 bases. The CDR3: CASSPYSQETQYL. CDR3 nucleotides: TGTGCCAGCTCACCGTACTCCCAAGAGACCCAGTACCTC.

V and J are TRBV7-3 and TRBJ1-2; 8 nucleotides line up with TRBD1. V lost 5 bases to trimming and J lost 12 bases; unmatched junction nucleotides: 14. Germline V gives CDR1 SGHTA, CDR2 FQGTGA. CDR3 length equals 14 residues. The CDR3 loop reads CASSTTDRVSGNTF. CDR3 DNA sequence: TGTGCCAGCAGCACGACGGACAGGGTCTCTGGAAACACCTTC.

This clonotype was counted only a few times. The gene calls are TRBV7-9 and TRBJ1-1, with unresolved D. Trimming took 0 bases from V and 6 from J, leaving 8 bases between them. The length of the CDR3 is 13 residues. The germline CDR1 and CDR2 sequences are SEHNR and FQNEAQ (reference sequence). The CDR3 here is CASSLAGTAEAFF. CDR3 bases: TGTGCCAGCAGCTTAGCGGGTACGGCTGAAGCTTTCTTT. Using reference TRBV7-9 and TRBJ1-1 for the parts outside the CDR3, the full variable domain is DTGVSQNPRHKITKRGQNVTFRCDPISEHNRLYWYRQTLGQGPEFLTYFQNEAQLEKSRLLSDRFSAERPKGSFSTLEIQRTEQGDSAMYLCASSLAGTAEAFFGQGTRLTVV.

This clonotype was counted between two and nine times. The chain links TRBV3-1 to TRBJ1-1; D is undetermined. The CDR3 length is 14 residues. CDR1 is LGHDT and CDR2 is YNNKEL in the germline V gene (reference sequence). V was pared by 1 base and J by 1 base, with 7 bases between. The CDR3 nucleotides read TGTGCCAGCAGCCAAGTCCGCGGGAACACTGAAGCTTTCTTT. It yields the protein CASSQVRGNTEAFF.

DNA of the CDR3: TGTGCCACCAGTGATTCACGGGGGTTTGGCTACACCTTC. Translation gives CATSDSRGFGYTF. The V gene is TRBV24-1, the J gene TRBJ1-2, with D possibly being TRBD1 (5 bases). The germline CDR1 and CDR2 sequences are KGHDR and SFDVKD. This CDR3 is 13 amino acids long. Trimming took 2 bases from V and 7 from J, leaving 10 bases between them.

J is TRBJ2-5 and V is TRBV25-1, with a tentative D call TRBD2 (5 bases). Trimming took 6 bases from V and 7 from J, leaving 12 bases between them. Germline CDR1 is MGHDK and CDR2 is SYGVNS. CDR3 length: 12 amino acids. In DNA form, the CDR3 reads TGTGCCAGCAGCTTATTTGAGGGGACCCAGTACTTC. Encoded protein: CASSLFEGTQYF.

The rearrangement links TRBV7-2 to TRBJ2-1; D ambiguous. Germline V gene data show CDR1 as SGHTA and CDR2 as FQGNSA. CDR3 length: 13 residues. Between the trimmed V and J ends, which lost 5 bases and 10 bases, there was a span of 15 bases. The CDR3 protein is CASSLRLPREQFF. DNA of the CDR3: TGTGCCAGCAGCCTCCGCCTTCCTAGGGAGCAGTTCTTC. The entire variable domain, with the rest obtained from reference TRBV7-2 and TRBJ2-1, is as follows: GAGVSQSPSNKVTEKGKDVELRCDPISGHTALYWYRQSLGQGLEFLIYFQGNSAPDKSGLPSDRFSAERTGGSVSTLTIQRTQQEDSAVYLCASSLRLPREQFFGPGTRLTVL.

This clonotype turned up a few times. This rearrangement joins TRBV7-8 to TRBJ2-3, with TRBD2 matching 7 bases. The CDR3 contains 15 residues. Germline CDR1 reads SGHVS; CDR2 reads FQNEAQ. The junction had 6 bases not matched to a gene; V was cut back by 4 bases and J by 2 bases. This chain's CDR3 is CASSSFGRPTDTQYF. The CDR3 nucleotides are TGTGCCAGCAGCTCCTTCGGGAGGCCCACAGATACGCAGTATTTT.

About this clonotype: A clone one base away is much larger, so this may be a read error. The V call is TRBV6-6, the J call TRBJ1-2; perhaps TRBD1 as D (6 bases). Per germline, CDR1 MNHNY and CDR2 SVGAGI (reference sequence). The CDR3 extends over 14 amino acids. CDR3 DNA sequence: TGTGCCTGCAGTAATCCGGGACAACACTATGGCTACACCTTC. Protein product: CACSNPGQHYGYTF.

The chain employs TRBV2 and TRBJ2-7; TRBD2 agrees at 12 bases. Trimming at V came to 5 bases and at J to 2 bases, leaving 13 bases not matched to a gene. The CDR3 is 18 residues long. Germline V gives CDR1 SNHLY, CDR2 FYNNEI. CDR3 sequence (DNA): TGTGCCAGCAGTTTGCGACTAGCGGGAGTGAAAAGGGCCTACGAGCAGTACTTC. Translation gives CASSLRLAGVKRAYEQYF.

The chain uses TRBV7-9 and TRBJ1-2; a possible D gene is TRBD1 (6 bases). CDR3 length equals 13 residues. Germline V gives CDR1 SEHNR, CDR2 FQNEAQ (reference sequence). V shed 2 bases and J shed 4 bases, with 8 bases lying between them. CDR3 nucleotide sequence: TGTGCCAGCAGCTTAACGACAGGCTATGGCTACACCTTC. The encoded protein is CASSLTTGYGYTF.

The chain links TRBV4-1 to TRBJ1-3, with TRBD1 matching over 7 bases. The CDR3 consists of 13 residues. Germline lookup yields CDR1 MGHRA and CDR2 YSYEKL. J gave up 8 bases and V 4 bases, and 5 bases lay outside the gene matches. The CDR3: CASSPQGSDTIYF. The CDR3 DNA is TGCGCCAGCAGCCCACAGGGGAGTGACACCATATATTTT.

This chain uses TRBV5-1 with TRBJ2-2; D remains ambiguous. Germline V CDR1 and CDR2: SGHRS, YFSETQ. V was pared by 1 base and J by 1 base, with 8 bases between. This CDR3 has 15 amino acids. The CDR3, as DNA: TGCGCCAGCAGCTTGTCAGAGGTGAACACCGGGGAGCTGTTTTTT. Amino acid sequence: CASSLSEVNTGELFF.

A few counts support this clonotype. V and J are TRBV7-2 and TRBJ2-7; a weak D match, TRBD1 (6 bases). The J call may be wrong; the DNA end is better matched by TRBJ2-1. CDR3 length: 15 residues. Germline CDR1 and CDR2: SGHTA and FQGNSA. In DNA, the CDR3 is TGTGCCAGCGGTACAGGGTTCTCTCTCTACAATGAGCAGTTCTTC. This translates into CASGTGFSLYNEQFF.

This clonotype came up many times. The chain joins TRBV4-1 to TRBJ1-5, with 7 bases lining up with TRBD1. The V segment lost 0 bases and the J segment 3 bases; nucleotides outside the gene matches: 5. This CDR3 comprises 16 residues. Germline CDR1 MGHRA, CDR2 YSYEKL. The CDR3 sequence is CASSQEPGQLNQPQHF. The CDR3 DNA reads TGCGCCAGCAGCCAAGAGCCGGGACAGCTCAATCAGCCCCAGCATTTT.

The rearrangement uses TRBV7-6 and TRBJ2-1; TRBD2 aligns across 10 bases. Per germline, CDR1 SGHVS and CDR2 FNYEAQ. Germline trimming cut 3 bases from V and 9 bases from J; bases unmatched to any gene: 8. The CDR3 is made up of 15 amino acids. The CDR3 reads CASSFLAGEGGEQFF. CDR3 nucleotide sequence: TGTGCCAGCAGCTTTCTAGCGGGAGAAGGGGGTGAGCAGTTCTTC.